This T cell receptor beta chain was found in a study of regulatory T cells in long-lasting Graves disease. Study background: Persistence in Graves' disease denoted antithyroid drug use beyond 5 years alongside positive TSH receptor antibodies.

Time point meaning: persistent/refractory GD, antithyroid drugs over 5 years with positive TRAb. Extracted RNA from PBMCs served as the source of the TCR library. EDTA tubes were used for drawing 8.5 to 9.5 milliliters of peripheral blood. Study outcomes and limitations: TRBV28 was favored in persistent disease, as were TRBJ1-2 and TRBJ2-5.

Investigators prepared the TCR beta libraries by applying iRepertoire HTBI primers and Arm-PCR of CDR3 regions. Under the authors' procedure: The study identified 50 to 70 TRBV and 13 to 15 TRBJ segments across samples. One entry per CDR3 protein, called by TCRdb with MiXCR from the multiplex PCR reads. These V and J calls originate from TCRdb's pipeline instead of the authors' own analysis. The data hold a few hundred thousand distinct CDR3 sequences, with roughly 24% observed a single time. This clonotype was seen a few times. Its target is unknown. The CDR3 has 15 residues. The J segment lost 5 bases and the V segment lost 1 base, leaving 6 bases of the junction unmatched. CDR1 and CDR2 (germline): SGHRS, YFSETQ.

The rearrangement uses TRBV5-1 and TRBJ2-7, with 10 bases aligning to TRBD1. The TCR originated in a woman in her forties with Graves disease. Source: peripheral blood mononuclear cells (PBMCs), taken when the disease was refractory, from a patient treated with antithyroid drugs. The CDR3 region is CASSLSDRGLHEQYF. CDR3 DNA sequence: TGCGCCAGCAGCTTGAGTGACAGGGGGCTCCACGAGCAGTACTTC.